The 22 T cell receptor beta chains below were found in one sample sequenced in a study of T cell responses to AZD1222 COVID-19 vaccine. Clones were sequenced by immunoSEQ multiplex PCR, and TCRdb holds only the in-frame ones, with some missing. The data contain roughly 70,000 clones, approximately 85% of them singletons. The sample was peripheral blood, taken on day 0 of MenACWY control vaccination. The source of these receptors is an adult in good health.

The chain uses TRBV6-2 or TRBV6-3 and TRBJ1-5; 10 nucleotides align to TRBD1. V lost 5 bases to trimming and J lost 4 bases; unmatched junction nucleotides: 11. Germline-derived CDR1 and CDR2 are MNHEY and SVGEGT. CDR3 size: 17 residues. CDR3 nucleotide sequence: TGTGCCAGCAGTAACGACAGGGGGCGGTTCCCAAATCAGCCCCAGCATTTT. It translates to CASSNDRGRFPNQPQHF.

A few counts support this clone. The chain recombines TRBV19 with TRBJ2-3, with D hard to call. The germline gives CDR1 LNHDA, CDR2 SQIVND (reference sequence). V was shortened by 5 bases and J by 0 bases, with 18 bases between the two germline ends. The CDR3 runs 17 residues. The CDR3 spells CASSSVSPSPSTDTQYF. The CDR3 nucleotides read TGTGCCAGTAGTTCGGTTAGCCCTTCCCCTAGCACAGATACGCAGTATTTT.

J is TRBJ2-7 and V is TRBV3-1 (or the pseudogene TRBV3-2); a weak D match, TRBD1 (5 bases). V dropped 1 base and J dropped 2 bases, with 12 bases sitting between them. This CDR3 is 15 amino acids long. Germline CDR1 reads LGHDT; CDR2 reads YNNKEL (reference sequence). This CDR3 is CASSQAGAGTYEQYF. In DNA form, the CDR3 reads TGTGCCAGCAGCCAAGCTGGGGCAGGGACCTACGAGCAGTACTTC.

The CDR3, as DNA: TGTGCCAGCAGCTTAAGGAGGGGGGTCCAAGAGACCCAGTACTTC. This sequence encodes CASSLRRGVQETQYF. This sequence joins TRBV7-2 and TRBJ2-5; perhaps D is TRBD1 or TRBD2 (6 bases each). The CDR3 is 15 residues long. Germline CDR1 is SGHTA and CDR2 is FQGNSA. With 2 bases removed from V and 1 base from J, the gap between germline ends came to 11 bases. The variable domain in full, with the rest retrieved from reference TRBV7-2 and TRBJ2-5, is GAGVSQSPSNKVTEKGKDVELRCDPISGHTALYWYRQSLGQGLEFLIYFQGNSAPDKSGLPSDRFSAERTGGSVSTLTIQRTQQEDSAVYLCASSLRRGVQETQYFGPGTRLLVL.

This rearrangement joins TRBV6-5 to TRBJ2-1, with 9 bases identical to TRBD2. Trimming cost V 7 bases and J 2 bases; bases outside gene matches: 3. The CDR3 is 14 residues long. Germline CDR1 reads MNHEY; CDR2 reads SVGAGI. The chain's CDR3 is CASTSGEAYNEQFF. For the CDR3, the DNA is TGTGCCAGCACTAGCGGGGAGGCCTACAATGAGCAGTTCTTC.

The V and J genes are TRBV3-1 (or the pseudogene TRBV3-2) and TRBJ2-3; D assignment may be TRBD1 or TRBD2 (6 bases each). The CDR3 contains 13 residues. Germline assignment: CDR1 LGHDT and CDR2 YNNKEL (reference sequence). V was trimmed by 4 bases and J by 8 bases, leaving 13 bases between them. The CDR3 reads CASSPTRGGTQYF. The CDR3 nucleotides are TGTGCCAGCAGCCCGACTAGAGGGGGTACGCAGTATTTT.

The CDR3 loop is CASSLDNTSGFNEQYF. The CDR3 nucleotides are TGTGCCAGCAGCTTAGATAACACTAGCGGGTTCAACGAGCAGTACTTC. The chain has TRBV11-2 and TRBJ2-7; 9 bases agree with TRBD2. J was trimmed by 5 bases and V by 0 bases; bases with no gene match: 8. This CDR3 has 16 amino acids. Looked up from germline, CDR1 is SGHAT and CDR2 is FQNNGV.

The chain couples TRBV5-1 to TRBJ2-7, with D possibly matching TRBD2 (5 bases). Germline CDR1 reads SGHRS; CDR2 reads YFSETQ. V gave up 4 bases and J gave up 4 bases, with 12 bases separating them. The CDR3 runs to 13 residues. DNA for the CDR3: TGCGCCAGCAGCAAGGGTGGGAGTTACGAGCAGTACTTC. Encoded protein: CASSKGGSYEQYF.

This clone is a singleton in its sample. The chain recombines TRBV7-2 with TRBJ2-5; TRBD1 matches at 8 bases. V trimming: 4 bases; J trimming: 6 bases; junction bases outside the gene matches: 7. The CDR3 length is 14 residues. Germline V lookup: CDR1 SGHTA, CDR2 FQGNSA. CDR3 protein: CASSSGDRGQTQYF. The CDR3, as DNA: TGTGCCAGCAGCTCTGGAGACAGGGGACAGACCCAGTACTTC.

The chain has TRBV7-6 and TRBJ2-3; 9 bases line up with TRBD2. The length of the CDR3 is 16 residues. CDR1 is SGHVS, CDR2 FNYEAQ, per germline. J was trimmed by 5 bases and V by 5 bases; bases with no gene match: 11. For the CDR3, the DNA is TGTGCCAGCAGCCCCGGTTTAGCGGGAGCGGAAGATACGCAGTATTTT. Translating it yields CASSPGLAGAEDTQYF.

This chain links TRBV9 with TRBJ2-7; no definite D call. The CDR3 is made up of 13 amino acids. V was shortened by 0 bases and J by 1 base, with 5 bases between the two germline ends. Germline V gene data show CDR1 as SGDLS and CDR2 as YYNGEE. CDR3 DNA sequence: TGTGCCAGCAGCGTAGGAAGTTCCTACGAGCAGTACTTC. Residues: CASSVGSSYEQYF. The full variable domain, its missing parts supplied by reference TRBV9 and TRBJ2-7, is DSGVTQTPKHLITATGQRVTLRCSPRSGDLSVYWYQQSLDQGLQFLIQYYNGEERAKGNILERFSAQQFPDLHSELNLSSLELGDSALYFCASSVGSSYEQYFGPGTRLTVT.

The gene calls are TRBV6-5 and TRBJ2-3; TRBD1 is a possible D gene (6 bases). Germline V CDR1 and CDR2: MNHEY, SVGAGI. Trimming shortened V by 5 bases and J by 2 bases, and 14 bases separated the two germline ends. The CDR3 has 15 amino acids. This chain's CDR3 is CASSLQTGYTDTQYF. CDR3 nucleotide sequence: TGTGCCAGCAGTCTGCAGACAGGATACACAGATACGCAGTATTTT.

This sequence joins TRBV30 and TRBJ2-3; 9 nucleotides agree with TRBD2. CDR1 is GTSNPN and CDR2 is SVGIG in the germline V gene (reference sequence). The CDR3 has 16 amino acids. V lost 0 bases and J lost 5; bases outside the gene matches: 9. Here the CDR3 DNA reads TGTGCCTGGAGTGTACCCGGGACTAGCCTGCGAGATACGCAGTATTTT. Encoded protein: CAWSVPGTSLRDTQYF.

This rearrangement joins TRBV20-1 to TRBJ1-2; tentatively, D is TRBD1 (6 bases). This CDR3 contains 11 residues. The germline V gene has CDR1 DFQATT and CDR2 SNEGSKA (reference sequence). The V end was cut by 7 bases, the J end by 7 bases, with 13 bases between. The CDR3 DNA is TGCAGTGTTCGGACAGTAGCTGGCTACACCTTC. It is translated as CSVRTVAGYTF.

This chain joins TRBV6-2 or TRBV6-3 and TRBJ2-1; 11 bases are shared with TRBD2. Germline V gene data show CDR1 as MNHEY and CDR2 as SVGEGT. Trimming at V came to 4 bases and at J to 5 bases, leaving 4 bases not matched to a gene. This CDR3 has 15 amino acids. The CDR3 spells CASSSLGLADNEQFF. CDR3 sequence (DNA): TGTGCCAGCAGTTCCTTGGGACTAGCGGACAATGAGCAGTTCTTC.

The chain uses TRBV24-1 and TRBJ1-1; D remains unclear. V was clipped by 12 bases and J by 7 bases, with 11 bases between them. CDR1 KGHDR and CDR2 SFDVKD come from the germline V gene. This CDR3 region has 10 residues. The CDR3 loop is CAVGRVEAFF. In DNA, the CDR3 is TGTGCCGTCGGAAGGGTTGAAGCTTTCTTT.

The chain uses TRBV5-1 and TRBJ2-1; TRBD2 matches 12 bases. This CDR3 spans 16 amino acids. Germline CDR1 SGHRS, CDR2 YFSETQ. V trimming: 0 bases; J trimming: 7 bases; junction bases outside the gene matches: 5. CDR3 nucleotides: TGCGCCAGCAGCTTGGGTGGACTAGCGGGAAAGAATGAGCAGTTCTTC. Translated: CASSLGGLAGKNEQFF. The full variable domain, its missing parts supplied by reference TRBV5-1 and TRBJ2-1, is KAGVTQTPRYLIKTRGQQVTLSCSPISGHRSVSWYQQTPGQGLQFLFEYFSETQRNKGNFPGRFSGRQFSNSRSEMNVSTLELGDSALYLCASSLGGLAGKNEQFFGPGTRLTVL.

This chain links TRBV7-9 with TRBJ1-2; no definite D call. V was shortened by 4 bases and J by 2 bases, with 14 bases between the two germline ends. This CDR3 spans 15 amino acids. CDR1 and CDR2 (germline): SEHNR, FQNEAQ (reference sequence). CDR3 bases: TGTGCCAGCAGCTCAACCGGGGTTACAAACTATGGCTACACCTTC. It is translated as CASSSTGVTNYGYTF.

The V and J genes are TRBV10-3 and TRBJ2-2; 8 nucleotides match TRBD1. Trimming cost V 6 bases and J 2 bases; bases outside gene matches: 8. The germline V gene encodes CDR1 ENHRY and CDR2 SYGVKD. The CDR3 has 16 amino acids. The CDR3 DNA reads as TGTGCCATCAGCGAGCATACAGGGGGTAACACCGGGGAGCTGTTTTTT. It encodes CAISEHTGGNTGELFF.

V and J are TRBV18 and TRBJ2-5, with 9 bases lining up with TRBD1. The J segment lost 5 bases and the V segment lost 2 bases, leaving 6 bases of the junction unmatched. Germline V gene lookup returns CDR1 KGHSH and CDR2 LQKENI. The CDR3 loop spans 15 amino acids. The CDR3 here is CASSPRTGVGETQYF. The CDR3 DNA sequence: TGTGCCAGCTCACCAAGGACAGGGGTTGGGGAGACCCAGTACTTC.

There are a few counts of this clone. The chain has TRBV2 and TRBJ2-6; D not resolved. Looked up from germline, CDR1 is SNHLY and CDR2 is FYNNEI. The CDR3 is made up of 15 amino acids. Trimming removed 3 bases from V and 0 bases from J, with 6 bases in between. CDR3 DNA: TGTGCCAGCAGTGATTGGAGCTCTGGGGCCAACGTCCTGACTTTC. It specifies CASSDWSSGANVLTF. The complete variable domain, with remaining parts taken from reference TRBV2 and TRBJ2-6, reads EPEVTQTPSHQVTQMGQEVILRCVPISNHLYFYWYRQILGQKVEFLVSFYNNEISEKSEIFDDQFSVERPDGSNFTLKIRSTKLEDSAMYFCASSDWSSGANVLTFGAGSRLTVL.

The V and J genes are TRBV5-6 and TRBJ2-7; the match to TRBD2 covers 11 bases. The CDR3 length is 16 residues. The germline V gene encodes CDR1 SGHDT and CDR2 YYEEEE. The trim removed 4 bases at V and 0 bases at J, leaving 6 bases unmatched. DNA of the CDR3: TGTGCCAGCAGCGGACTAGCGGGCCGCACCTCCTACGAGCAGTACTTC. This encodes CASSGLAGRTSYEQYF.